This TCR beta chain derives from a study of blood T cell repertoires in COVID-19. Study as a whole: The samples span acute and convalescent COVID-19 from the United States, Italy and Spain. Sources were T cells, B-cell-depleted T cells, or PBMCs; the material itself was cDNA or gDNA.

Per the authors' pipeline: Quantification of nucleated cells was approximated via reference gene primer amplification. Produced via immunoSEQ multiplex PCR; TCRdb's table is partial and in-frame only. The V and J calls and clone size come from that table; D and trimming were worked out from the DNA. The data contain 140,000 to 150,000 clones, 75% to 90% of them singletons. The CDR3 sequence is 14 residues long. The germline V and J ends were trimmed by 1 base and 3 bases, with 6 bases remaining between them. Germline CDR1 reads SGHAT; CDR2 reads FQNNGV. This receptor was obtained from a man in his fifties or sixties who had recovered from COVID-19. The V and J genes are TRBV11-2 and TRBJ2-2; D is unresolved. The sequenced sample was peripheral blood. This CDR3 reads CASSLAPYTGELFF. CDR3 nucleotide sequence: TGTGCCAGCAGCTTAGCCCCTTACACCGGGGAGCTGTTTTTT.